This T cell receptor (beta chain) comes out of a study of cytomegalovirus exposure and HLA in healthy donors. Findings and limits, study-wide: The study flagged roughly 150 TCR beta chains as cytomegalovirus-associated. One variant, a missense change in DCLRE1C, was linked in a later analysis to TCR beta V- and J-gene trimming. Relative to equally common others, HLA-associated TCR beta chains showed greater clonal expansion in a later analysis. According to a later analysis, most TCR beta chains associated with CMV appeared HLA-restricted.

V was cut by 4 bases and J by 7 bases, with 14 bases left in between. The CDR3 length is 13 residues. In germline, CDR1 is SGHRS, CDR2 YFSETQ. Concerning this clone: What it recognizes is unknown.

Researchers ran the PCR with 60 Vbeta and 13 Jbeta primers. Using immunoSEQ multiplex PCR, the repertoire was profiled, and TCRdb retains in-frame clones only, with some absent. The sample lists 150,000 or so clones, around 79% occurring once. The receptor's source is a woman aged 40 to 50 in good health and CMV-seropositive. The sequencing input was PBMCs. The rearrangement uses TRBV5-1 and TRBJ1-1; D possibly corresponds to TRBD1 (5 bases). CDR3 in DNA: TGCGCCAGCAGCCATACCCCCGGGGGTGAAGCTTTCTTT. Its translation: CASSHTPGGEAFF.